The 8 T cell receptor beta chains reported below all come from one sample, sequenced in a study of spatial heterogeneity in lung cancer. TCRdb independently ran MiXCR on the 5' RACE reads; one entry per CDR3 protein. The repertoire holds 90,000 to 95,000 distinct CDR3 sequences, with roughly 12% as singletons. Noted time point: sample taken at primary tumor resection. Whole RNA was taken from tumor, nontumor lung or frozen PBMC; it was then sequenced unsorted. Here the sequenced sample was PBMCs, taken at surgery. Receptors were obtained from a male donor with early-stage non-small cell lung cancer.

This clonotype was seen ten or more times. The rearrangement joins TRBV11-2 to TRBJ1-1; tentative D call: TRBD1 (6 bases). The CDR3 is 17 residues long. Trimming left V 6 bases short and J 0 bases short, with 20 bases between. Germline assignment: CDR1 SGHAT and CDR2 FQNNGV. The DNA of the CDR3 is TGTGCCAGCAGTTTTCAACCGACCACAGGGCTGAACACTGAAGCTTTCTTT. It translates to CASSFQPTTGLNTEAFF.

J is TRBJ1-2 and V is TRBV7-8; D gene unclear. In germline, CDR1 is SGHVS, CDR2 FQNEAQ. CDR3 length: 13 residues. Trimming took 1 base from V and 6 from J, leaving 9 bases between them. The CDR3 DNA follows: TGTGCCAGCAGCTTAGTTTCGCGAGATGGCTACACCTTC. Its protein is CASSLVSRDGYTF. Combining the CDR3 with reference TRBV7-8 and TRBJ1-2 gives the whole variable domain GAGVSQSPRYKVAKRGQDVALRCDPISGHVSLFWYQQALGQGPEFLTYFQNEAQLDKSGLPSDRFFAERPEGSVSTLKIQRTQQEDSAVYLCASSLVSRDGYTFGSGTRLTVV.

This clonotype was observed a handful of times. CDR3 nucleotides: TGTGCCAGCAGTCCTAGAATGAAGGGGGCTGAGCAGTTCTTC. As protein: CASSPRMKGAEQFF. The chain couples TRBV27 to TRBJ2-1, with 7 positions matching TRBD1. V dropped 5 bases and J dropped 9; count of bases not matched to a gene: 10. CDR1 is MNHEY and CDR2 is SMNVEV in the germline V gene (reference sequence). CDR3 length: 14 residues.

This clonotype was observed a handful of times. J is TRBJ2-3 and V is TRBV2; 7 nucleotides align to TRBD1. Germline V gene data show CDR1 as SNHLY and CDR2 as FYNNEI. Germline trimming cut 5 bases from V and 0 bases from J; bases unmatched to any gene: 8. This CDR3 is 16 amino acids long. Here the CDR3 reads CASSSTWDSSTDTQYF. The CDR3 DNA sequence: TGTGCCAGCAGTAGCACTTGGGACAGCAGCACAGATACGCAGTATTTT. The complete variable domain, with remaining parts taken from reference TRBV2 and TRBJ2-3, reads EPEVTQTPSHQVTQMGQEVILRCVPISNHLYFYWYRQILGQKVEFLVSFYNNEISEKSEIFDDQFSVERPDGSNFTLKIRSTKLEDSAMYFCASSSTWDSSTDTQYFGPGTRLTVL.

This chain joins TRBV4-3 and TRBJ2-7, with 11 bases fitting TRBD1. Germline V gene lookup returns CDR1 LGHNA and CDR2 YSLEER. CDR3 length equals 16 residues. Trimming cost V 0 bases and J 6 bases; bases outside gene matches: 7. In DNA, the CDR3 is TGCGCCAGCAGCCAAGAGGTCAGGACAGGGGGCTCCGAGCAGTACTTC. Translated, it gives CASSQEVRTGGSEQYF.

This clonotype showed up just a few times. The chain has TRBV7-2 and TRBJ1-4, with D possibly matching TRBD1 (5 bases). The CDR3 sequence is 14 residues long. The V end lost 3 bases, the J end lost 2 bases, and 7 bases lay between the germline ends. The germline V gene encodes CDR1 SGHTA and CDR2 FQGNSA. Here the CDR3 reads CASSLGGTNEKLFF. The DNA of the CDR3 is TGTGCCAGCAGCTTGGGGGGGACTAATGAAAAACTGTTTTTT.

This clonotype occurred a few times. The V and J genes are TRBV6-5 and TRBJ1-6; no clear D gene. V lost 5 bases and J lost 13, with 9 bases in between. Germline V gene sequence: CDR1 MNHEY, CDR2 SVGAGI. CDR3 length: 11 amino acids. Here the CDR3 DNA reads TGTGCCAGCAGTCAACTGGGGCCCCTCCACTTT. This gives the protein CASSQLGPLHF.

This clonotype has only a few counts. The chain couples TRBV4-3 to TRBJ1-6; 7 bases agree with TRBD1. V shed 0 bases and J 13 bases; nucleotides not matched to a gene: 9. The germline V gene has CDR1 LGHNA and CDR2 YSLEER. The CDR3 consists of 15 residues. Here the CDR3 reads CASSQDLAGGRPLHF. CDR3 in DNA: TGCGCCAGCAGCCAAGATTTGGCAGGGGGGCGTCCCCTCCACTTT.